The T cell receptor (beta chain) described here comes from a study of T cell responses to AZD1222 COVID-19 vaccine. About the study: Second-dose groups at about 4 or about 12 weeks were pooled.

The CDR3 is 14 residues long. Comments on this clone: What it recognizes is unknown.

Clones were sequenced by immunoSEQ multiplex PCR, and TCRdb holds only the in-frame ones, with some missing. This sample has some 50,000 clones; approximately 83% occur once, and the top ten carry 16%. Points from the study as a whole: The sample set comprised mostly white British donors with more females, and clonal diversity was possibly underestimated. Repertoire sampling was restricted to post-peak T cell response timepoints.

This rearrangement joins TRBV21-1 to TRBJ2-7; the table's D call of TRBD1 was not tested on the DNA. TRBV21-1 is a pseudogene locus. The clonotype comes from an adult in good health. The sequencing here drew on peripheral blood, taken on day 0 of AZD1222 vaccination. The CDR3 region is CASSDRQGSYEQYF. DNA for the CDR3: TGTGCCAGCAGCGATCGACAGGGCTCCTACGAGCAGTACTTC.